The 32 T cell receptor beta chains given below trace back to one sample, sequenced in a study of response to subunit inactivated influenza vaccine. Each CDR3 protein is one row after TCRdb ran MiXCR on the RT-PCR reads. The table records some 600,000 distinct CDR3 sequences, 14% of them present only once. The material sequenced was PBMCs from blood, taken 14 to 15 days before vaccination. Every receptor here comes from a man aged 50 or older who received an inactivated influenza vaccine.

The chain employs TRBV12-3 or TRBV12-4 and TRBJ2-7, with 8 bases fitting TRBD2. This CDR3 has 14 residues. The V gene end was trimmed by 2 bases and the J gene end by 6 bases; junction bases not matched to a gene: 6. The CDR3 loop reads CASSLRAGGGEQYF. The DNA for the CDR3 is TGTGCCAGCAGTTTAAGGGCGGGGGGAGGCGAGCAGTACTTC.

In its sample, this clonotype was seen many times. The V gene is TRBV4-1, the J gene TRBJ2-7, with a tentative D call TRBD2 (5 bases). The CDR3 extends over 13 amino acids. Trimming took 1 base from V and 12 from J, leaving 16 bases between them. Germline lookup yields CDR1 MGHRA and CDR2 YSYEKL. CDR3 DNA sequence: TGCGCCAGCAGCCAAGGCCGGACTTCCCCCCGGTACTTC. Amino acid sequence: CASSQGRTSPRYF.

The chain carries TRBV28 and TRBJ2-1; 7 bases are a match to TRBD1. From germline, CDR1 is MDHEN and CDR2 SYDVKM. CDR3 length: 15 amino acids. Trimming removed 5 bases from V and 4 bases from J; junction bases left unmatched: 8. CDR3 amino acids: CASSVPGTAYNEQFF. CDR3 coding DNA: TGTGCCAGCAGTGTACCCGGGACAGCTTACAATGAGCAGTTCTTC.

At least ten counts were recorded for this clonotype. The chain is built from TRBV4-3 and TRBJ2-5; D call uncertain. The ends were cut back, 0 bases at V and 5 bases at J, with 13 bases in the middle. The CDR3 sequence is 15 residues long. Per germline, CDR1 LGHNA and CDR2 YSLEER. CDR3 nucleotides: TGCGCCAGCAGCCAAGACTGGGTCACTTCGGAGACCCAGTACTTC. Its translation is CASSQDWVTSETQYF.

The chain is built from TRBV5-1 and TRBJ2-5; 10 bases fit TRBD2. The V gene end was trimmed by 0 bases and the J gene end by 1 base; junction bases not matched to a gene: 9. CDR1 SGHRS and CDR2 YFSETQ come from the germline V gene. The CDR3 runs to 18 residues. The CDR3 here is CASSLGDRTSGFQETQYF. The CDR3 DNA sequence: TGCGCCAGCAGCTTGGGAGACAGGACTAGCGGATTCCAAGAGACCCAGTACTTC.

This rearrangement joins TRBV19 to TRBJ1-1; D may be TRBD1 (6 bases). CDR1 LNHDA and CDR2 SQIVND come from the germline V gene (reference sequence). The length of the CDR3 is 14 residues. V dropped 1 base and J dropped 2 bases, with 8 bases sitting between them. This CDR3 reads CASSIGTENTEAFF. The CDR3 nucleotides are TGTGCCAGTAGTATAGGGACAGAAAACACTGAAGCTTTCTTT.

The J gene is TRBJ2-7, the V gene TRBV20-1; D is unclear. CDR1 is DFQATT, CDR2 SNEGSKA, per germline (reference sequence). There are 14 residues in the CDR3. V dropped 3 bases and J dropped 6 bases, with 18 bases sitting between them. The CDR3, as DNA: TGCAGTGCTAGCTTCCTAAGAAAAGGCTTCGAGCAGTACTTC. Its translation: CSASFLRKGFEQYF.

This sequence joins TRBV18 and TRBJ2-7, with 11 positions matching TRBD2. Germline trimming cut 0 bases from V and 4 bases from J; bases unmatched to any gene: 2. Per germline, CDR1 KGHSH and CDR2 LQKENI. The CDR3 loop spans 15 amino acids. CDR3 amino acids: CASSPPIAGGYEQYF. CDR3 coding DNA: TGTGCCAGCTCACCACCCATAGCGGGAGGGTACGAGCAGTACTTC.

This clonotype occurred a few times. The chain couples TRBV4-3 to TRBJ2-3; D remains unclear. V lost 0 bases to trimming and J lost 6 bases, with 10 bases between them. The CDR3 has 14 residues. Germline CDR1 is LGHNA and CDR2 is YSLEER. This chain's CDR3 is CASSQDRWIDTQYF. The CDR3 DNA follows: TGCGCCAGCAGCCAAGACAGGTGGATTGATACGCAGTATTTT.

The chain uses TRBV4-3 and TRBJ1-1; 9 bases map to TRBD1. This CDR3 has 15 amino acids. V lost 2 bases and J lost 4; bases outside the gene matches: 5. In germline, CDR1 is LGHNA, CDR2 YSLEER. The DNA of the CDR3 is TGCGCCAGCAGCCAACCGGGACAGGGTAGCACTGAAGCTTTCTTT. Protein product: CASSQPGQGSTEAFF.

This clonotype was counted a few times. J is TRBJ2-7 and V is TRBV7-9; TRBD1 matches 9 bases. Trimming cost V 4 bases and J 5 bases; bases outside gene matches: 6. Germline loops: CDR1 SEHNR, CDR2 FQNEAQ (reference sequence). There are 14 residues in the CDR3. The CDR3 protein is CASSSWTGVNEQYF. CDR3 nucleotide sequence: TGTGCCAGCAGCTCCTGGACAGGGGTAAACGAGCAGTACTTC.

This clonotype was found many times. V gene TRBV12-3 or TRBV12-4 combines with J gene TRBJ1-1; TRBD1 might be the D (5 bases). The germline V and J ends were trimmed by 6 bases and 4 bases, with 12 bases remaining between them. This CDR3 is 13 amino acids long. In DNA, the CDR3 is TGTGCCAGCAGGGGGGGGGTAGGCACTGAAGCTTTCTTT. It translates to CASRGGVGTEAFF.

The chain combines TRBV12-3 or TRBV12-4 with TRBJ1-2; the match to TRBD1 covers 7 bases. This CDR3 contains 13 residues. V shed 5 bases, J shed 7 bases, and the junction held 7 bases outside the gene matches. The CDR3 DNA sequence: TGTGCCAGCAGTATAGACAGGGTGGGTGGCTACACCTTC. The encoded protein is CASSIDRVGGYTF.

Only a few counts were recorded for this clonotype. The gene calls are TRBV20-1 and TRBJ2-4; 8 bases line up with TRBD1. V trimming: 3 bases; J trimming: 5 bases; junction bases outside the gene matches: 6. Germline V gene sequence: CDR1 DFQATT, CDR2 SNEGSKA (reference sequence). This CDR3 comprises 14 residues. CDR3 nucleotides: TGCAGTGCTAGCCTACAGGGGGGACAAAACATTCAGTACTTC. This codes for CSASLQGGQNIQYF.

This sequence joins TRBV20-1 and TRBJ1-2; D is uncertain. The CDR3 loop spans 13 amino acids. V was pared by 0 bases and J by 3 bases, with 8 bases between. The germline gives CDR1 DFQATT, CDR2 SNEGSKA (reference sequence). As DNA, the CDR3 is TGCAGTGCTAGAGAGAACTGGGACTATGGCTACACCTTC. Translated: CSARENWDYGYTF.

CDR3 sequence (DNA): TGCGCCAGCAAGGAAGGGACTAAAACCTCTAGCACAGATACGCAGTATTTT. It codes for CASKEGTKTSSTDTQYF. This rearrangement joins TRBV5-1 to TRBJ2-3; TRBD2 agrees at 7 bases. Germline V gene lookup returns CDR1 SGHRS and CDR2 YFSETQ. The J segment lost 0 bases and the V segment lost 6 bases, leaving 13 bases of the junction unmatched. The CDR3 runs to 17 residues.

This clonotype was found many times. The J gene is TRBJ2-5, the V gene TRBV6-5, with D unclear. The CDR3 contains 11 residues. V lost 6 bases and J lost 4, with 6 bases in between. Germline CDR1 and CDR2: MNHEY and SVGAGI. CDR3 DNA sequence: TGTGCCAGCAGAGAAGGAGAGACCCAGTACTTC. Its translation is CASREGETQYF.

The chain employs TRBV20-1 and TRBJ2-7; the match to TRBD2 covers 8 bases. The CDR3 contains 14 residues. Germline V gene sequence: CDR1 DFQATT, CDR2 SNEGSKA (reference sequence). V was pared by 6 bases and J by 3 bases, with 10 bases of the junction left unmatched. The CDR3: CSAPLTGGYYEQYF. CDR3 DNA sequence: TGCAGTGCGCCTCTCACGGGAGGGTACTACGAGCAGTACTTC.

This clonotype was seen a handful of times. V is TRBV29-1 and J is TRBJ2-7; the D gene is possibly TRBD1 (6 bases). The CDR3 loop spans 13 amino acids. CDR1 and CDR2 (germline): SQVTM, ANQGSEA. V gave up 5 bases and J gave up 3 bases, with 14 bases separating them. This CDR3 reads CSVKQGPDYEQYF. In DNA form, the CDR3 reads TGCAGCGTTAAACAGGGACCGGACTACGAGCAGTACTTC.

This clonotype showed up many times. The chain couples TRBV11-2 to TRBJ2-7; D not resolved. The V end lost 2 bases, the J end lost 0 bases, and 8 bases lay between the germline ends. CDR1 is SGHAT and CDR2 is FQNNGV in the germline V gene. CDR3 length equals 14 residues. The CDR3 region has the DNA TGTGCCAGCAGCTTAAGGAGTACCTCCTACGAGCAGTACTTC. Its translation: CASSLRSTSYEQYF. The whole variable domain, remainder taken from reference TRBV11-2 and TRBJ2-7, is EAGVAQSPRYKIIEKRQSVAFWCNPISGHATLYWYQQILGQGPKLLIQFQNNGVVDDSQLPKDRFSAERLKGVDSTLKIQPAKLEDSAVYLCASSLRSTSYEQYFGPGTRLTVT.

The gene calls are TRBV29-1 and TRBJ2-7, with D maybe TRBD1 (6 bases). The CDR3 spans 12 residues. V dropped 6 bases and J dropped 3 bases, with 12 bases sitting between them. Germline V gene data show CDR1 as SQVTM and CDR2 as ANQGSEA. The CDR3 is CSVRTDHYEQYF. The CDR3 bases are TGCAGCGTGAGGACAGACCACTACGAGCAGTACTTC.

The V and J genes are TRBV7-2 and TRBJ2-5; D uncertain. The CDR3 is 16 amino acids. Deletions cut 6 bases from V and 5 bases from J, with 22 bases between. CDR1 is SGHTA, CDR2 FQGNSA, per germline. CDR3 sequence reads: CASRALSGYPGETQYF. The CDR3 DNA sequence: TGTGCCAGCAGAGCCCTCTCCGGATACCCGGGTGAGACCCAGTACTTC.

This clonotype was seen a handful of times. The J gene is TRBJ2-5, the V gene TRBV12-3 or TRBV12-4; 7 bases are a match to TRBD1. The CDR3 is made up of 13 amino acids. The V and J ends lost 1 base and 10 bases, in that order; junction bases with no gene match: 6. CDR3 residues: CASSLGQGVIQYF. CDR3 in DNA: TGTGCCAGCAGTTTAGGCCAGGGGGTAATCCAGTACTTC.

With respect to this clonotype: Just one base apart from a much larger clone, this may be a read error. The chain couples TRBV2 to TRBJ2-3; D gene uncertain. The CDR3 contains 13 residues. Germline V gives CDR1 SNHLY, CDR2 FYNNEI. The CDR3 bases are TGTGCCTGCAGCTATTTGGACACAGATACGCAGTATTTT. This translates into CACSYLDTDTQYF.

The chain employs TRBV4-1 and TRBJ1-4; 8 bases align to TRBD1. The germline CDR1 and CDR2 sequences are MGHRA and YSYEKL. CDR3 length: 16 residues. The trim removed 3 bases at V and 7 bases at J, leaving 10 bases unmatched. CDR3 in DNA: TGCGCCAGCAGCCAGGACAGGGCCCGAAGACTTGAAAAACTGTTTTTT. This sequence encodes CASSQDRARRLEKLFF.

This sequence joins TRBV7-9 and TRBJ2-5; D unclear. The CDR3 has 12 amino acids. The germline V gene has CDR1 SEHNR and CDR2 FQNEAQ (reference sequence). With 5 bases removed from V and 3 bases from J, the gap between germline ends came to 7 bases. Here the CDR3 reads CASSPWEETQYF. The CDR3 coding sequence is TGTGCCAGCAGCCCCTGGGAAGAGACCCAGTACTTC.

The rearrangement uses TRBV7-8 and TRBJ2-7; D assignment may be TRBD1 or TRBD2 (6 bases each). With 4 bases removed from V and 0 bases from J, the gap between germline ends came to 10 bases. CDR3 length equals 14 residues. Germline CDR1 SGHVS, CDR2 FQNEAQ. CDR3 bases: TGTGCCAGCAGCTGGACAGCGGGCTCCTACGAGCAGTACTTC. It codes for CASSWTAGSYEQYF.

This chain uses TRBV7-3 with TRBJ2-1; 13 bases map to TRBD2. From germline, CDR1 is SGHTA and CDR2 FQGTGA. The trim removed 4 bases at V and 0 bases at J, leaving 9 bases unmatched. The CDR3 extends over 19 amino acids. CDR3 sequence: CASSSGLAGIDSSYNEQFF. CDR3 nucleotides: TGTGCCAGCAGCTCGGGACTAGCGGGAATAGATAGCTCCTACAATGAGCAGTTCTTC.

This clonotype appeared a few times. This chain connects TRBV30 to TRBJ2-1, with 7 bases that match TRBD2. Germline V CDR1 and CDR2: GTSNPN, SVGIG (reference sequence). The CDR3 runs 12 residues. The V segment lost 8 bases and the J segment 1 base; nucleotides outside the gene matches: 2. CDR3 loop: CALAASYNEQFF. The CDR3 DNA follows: TGTGCCCTAGCGGCTTCCTACAATGAGCAGTTCTTC.

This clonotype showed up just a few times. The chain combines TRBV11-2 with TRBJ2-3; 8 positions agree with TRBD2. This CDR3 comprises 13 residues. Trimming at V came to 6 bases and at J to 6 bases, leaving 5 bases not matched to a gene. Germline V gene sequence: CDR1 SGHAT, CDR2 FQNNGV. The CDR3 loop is CASRSSGTDTQYF. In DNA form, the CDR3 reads TGTGCCAGCAGGAGTAGCGGGACTGATACGCAGTATTTT. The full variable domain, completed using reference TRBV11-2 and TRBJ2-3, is EAGVAQSPRYKIIEKRQSVAFWCNPISGHATLYWYQQILGQGPKLLIQFQNNGVVDDSQLPKDRFSAERLKGVDSTLKIQPAKLEDSAVYLCASRSSGTDTQYFGPGTRLTVL.

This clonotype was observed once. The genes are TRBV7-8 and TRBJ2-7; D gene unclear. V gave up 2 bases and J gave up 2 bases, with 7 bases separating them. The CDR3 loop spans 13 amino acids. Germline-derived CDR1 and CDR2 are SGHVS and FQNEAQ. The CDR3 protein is CASSLTNAYEQYF. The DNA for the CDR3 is TGTGCCAGCAGCTTAACAAATGCCTACGAGCAGTACTTC.

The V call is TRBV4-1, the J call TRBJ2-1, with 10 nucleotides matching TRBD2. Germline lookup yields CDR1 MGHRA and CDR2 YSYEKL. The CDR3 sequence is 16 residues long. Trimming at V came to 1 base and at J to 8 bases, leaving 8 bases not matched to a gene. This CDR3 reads CASSQGQLAGTHEQFF. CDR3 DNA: TGCGCCAGCAGCCAAGGACAACTAGCGGGAACCCATGAGCAGTTCTTC.